Detailed here is one TCR beta chain. Its antigen is still unknown. A much larger clone differs from this one at a single base, so this may be a read error. The CDR3 spans 11 residues. V lost 7 bases and J 3 bases, leaving 7 bases between the germline ends. From germline, CDR1 is MDHEN and CDR2 SYDVKM. This specimen comes from a study of tumor and adjacent non-tumor tissue in lung cancer. Study-level background: Each sample yielded approximately 4.2 million productive TCRbeta reads on average. Study-wide findings and caveats: Compared with tumor, normal lung showed significantly lower TCR diversity. Normal lung showed higher cumulative top 100 clone frequency than tumor.

The template was RNA from unsorted bulk tissue. More than 3 cm separated this lung sample from the edge of the tumor. TCRbeta libraries were built with three rounds of nested PCR, modified from ARM-PCR. Each CDR3 protein is one row after TCRdb ran MiXCR on the multiplex PCR reads. The top ten clones hold roughly 30% of a sample with 40,000 to 60,000 distinct CDR3 sequences, roughly 60% of them seen once. This clonotype was obtained from an older woman with non-small cell lung cancer. This chain links TRBV28 with TRBJ2-7, with D hard to call. The sequenced sample consisted of distant non-tumor lung tissue. CDR3 amino acids: CASTNNYEQYF. CDR3 nucleotides: TGTGCCAGCACTAATAACTACGAGCAGTACTTC.